Presented here are 8 T cell receptor beta chains from one specimen sequenced in a study of response to subunit inactivated influenza vaccine. TCRdb reprocessed the RT-PCR reads with MiXCR, giving one entry per CDR3 protein. The repertoire includes around 570,000 distinct CDR3 sequences, around 11% of them detected once, and approximately 11% sits in the top ten. These data were also reused for a study on T cells expressing NK-cell markers. That source adds: The authors made TCR beta cDNA libraries by 5'RACE template switching. This switching added a universal primer site and UMIs.

Sequenced here: PBMCs from blood, sampled on the day of vaccination. The receptors were sampled from a man aged 50-60 years who received an inactivated influenza vaccine.

This clonotype appeared a few times. The rearrangement uses TRBV10-3 and TRBJ2-5; weak D call: TRBD2 (6 bases). Germline-derived CDR1 and CDR2 are ENHRY and SYGVKD. V was clipped by 11 bases and J by 2 bases, with 15 bases between them. This CDR3 is 13 amino acids long. The CDR3 nucleotides read TGTGCCGCTCGGGGCGGGGTTCAAGAGACCCAGTACTTC. This encodes CAARGGVQETQYF.

V is TRBV5-1 and J is TRBJ2-3; D remains unclear. Germline values: CDR1 SGHRS, CDR2 YFSETQ. This CDR3 has 14 amino acids. Trimming stripped 0 bases from V and 2 bases from J, with 7 bases between. CDR3 nucleotides: TGCGCCAGCAGCTTGGCCCAGCCCACAGATACGCAGTATTTT. Translation gives CASSLAQPTDTQYF.

The chain's CDR3 is CASSIRGAPNTGELFF. For the CDR3, the DNA is TGTGCCAGTAGTATAAGAGGGGCGCCAAACACCGGGGAGCTGTTTTTT. The rearrangement links TRBV19 to TRBJ2-2; D possibly uses TRBD1 or TRBD2 (5 bases each). CDR1 is LNHDA, CDR2 SQIVND, per germline (reference sequence). The CDR3 is made up of 16 amino acids. V lost 2 bases, J lost 2 bases, and 12 bases lay in between.

The rearrangement links TRBV5-6 to TRBJ2-7; no clear D gene. V was pared by 0 bases and J by 0 bases, with 10 bases between. The CDR3 extends over 15 amino acids. Germline V gives CDR1 SGHDT, CDR2 YYEEEE. The CDR3 is CASSLAGRLSYEQYF. CDR3 in DNA: TGTGCCAGCAGCTTGGCCGGACGGCTCTCCTACGAGCAGTACTTC.

The chain recombines TRBV20-1 with TRBJ2-3; D may be TRBD2 (5 bases). Trimming stripped 2 bases from V and 6 bases from J, with 9 bases between. The V gene's germline CDR1 is DFQATT and CDR2 SNEGSKA (reference sequence). This CDR3 contains 12 residues. CDR3 DNA sequence: TGCAGTGCTAGACCTAGCCGGGATACGCAGTATTTT. Amino acids: CSARPSRDTQYF.

This clonotype occurred a few times. V is TRBV5-8 and J is TRBJ1-1; D is uncertain. The germline CDR1 and CDR2 sequences are SGHTS and YDEGEE. CDR3 size: 15 residues. V lost 1 base to trimming and J lost 1 base, with 11 bases between them. The CDR3 protein is CASSLHRLQNTEAFF. The CDR3 region has the DNA TGTGCCAGCAGCTTGCACAGACTACAGAACACTGAAGCTTTCTTT.

This clonotype was detected a few times. V gene TRBV24-1 combines with J gene TRBJ2-2; D is tentatively TRBD1 or TRBD2 (5 bases each). V lost 3 bases, J lost 4 bases, and 17 bases lay in between. CDR1 and CDR2 from the germline V gene are KGHDR and SFDVKD. The CDR3 has 17 amino acids. CDR3 DNA: TGTGCCACCAGTGATCCCCGGCAAGGGGACCTCACCGGGGAGCTGTTTTTT. Its translation is CATSDPRQGDLTGELFF.

The rearrangement links TRBV12-5 to TRBJ1-1; D might be TRBD1 (6 bases). The CDR3 spans 15 residues. Germline V lookup: CDR1 LGHNT, CDR2 FRNRAP. Trimming removed 1 base at V and 2 bases at J, with 11 bases between. The DNA for the CDR3 is TGTGCTAGTGGTTTGGGACGACAGGCAAACACTGAAGCTTTCTTT. Amino acids: CASGLGRQANTEAFF.